This TCR beta chain was captured by sequencing in a study of blood T cell repertoires in COVID-19 (dated by TCRdb to the early 2020s). Study-level background: Samples from collaborators originated in the United States, Italy and Spain and spanned both the acute and convalescent phases of COVID-19. HLA class I and class II types, where available, came from metadata supplied by the sample provider rather than from assay-based typing. A de-identified subject ID, COVID-19 status, age in years and sex were almost always included in the sample metadata. Samples came from the ongoing ImmuneRACE study (first 160 participants) plus 1,254 subjects from 6 global collaborators. Subjects who had been exposed to COVID-19, were actively infected with it, or had recovered from it provided the deeply sampled blood TCRbeta repertoires that made up the dataset. The material from the prospective study consisted of cDNA or gDNA derived from T cells, B-cell-depleted T cells, or PBMCs. The repertoires were released in a freely available public database intended as a resource for research on the immune response to SARS-CoV-2.

In regard to this clone: Its antigen is still unknown. Base qualities are not recorded, but no much larger clone differs from it by a single base.

TCRbeta CDR3 regions were amplified from genomic DNA using the immunoSEQ Assay, a bias-controlled multiplex PCR. The study's processing was this. The number of nucleated cells in each sample was estimated from the amplification of reference gene primers within the assay. To quantify the absolute abundance of each unique TCRbeta CDR3 rearrangement, sequence reads were collapsed and filtered. Productive Simpson clonality was computed per sample as the square root of Simpson's diversity index over productive rearrangements. TCRdb carries this immuneACCESS record with in-frame sequences only. Its versions omit some clonotypes, under half of them owing to an unresolved V gene in the studies checked, with the rest unexplained. Clonal size and the V and J genes are those of that table, whereas D and trimming came from the DNA. This sample gives more than 95,000 clones in total; more than 70% of them show up just once. Over 10% of the sample rests with the top ten.

Each collaborating institution followed its own protocols to collect whole blood in K2EDTA tubes. For TCRbeta analysis, collaborators shipped samples as frozen whole blood, isolated PBMCs, or DNA extracted from either of those sample types. Trimming removed 7 bases from V and 3 bases from J, leaving 13 bases between the germline ends. CDR1 and CDR2, looked up from the germline V gene (reference sequence), are MNHNY and SVGAGI. The CDR3, cysteine through phenylalanine, is 13 amino acids long. Only CDR3 DNA is held: 39 bases, read in frame from base 1. Overall study outcomes, separate from this receptor: The amount of clinical and demographic metadata varied by source and participant and was provided uncurated.

Recombination joined TRBV6-6 with TRBJ2-7, with a weak D call of TRBD1 (6 bases match). What was sequenced was peripheral blood. The clonotype was recovered from a woman in her fifties or sixties in a cohort sampled during active or convalescent COVID-19. The nucleotides read TGTGCCAGCAATTTGGGGGACAACTACGAGCAGTACTTC. The resulting protein is CASNLGDNYEQYF.